Below are 14 T cell receptor beta chains sequenced from a single sample in a study of CD8 T cells in Susac syndrome. RNA totalling about 0.5 to 1 ug underwent reverse transcription with random hexamers. Via MiXCR, TCRdb re-called the immunoSEQ multiplex PCR reads, giving one row per CDR3 protein. This table holds approximately 200,000 distinct CDR3 sequences, 85% to 95% found once. Input material: CD4+ T cells from PBMCs. All receptors derive from a human donor with multiple sclerosis.

The genes are TRBV12-3 or TRBV12-4 and TRBJ2-7; D may correspond to TRBD1 or TRBD2 (5 bases each). Trimming shortened V by 5 bases and J by 2 bases, and 10 bases separated the two germline ends. This CDR3 contains 13 residues. CDR3 DNA sequence: TGTGCCAGCAGTCCGGGACCGCCCTACGAGCAGTACGTC. Translated: CASSPGPPYEQYV.

V and J are TRBV5-1 and TRBJ2-2; D not certain. Germline V CDR1 and CDR2: SGHRS, YFSETQ. This CDR3 is built from 14 residues. Trimming took 3 bases from V and 6 from J, leaving 12 bases between them. The DNA of the CDR3 is TGCGCCAGCAGCTGGGGAAGTACGCCCGGGGAGCTGTTTTTT. Translation gives CASSWGSTPGELFF.

V is TRBV3-1 and J is TRBJ2-1; D remains ambiguous. V was trimmed by 4 bases and J by 8 bases, leaving 15 bases between them. This CDR3 comprises 14 residues. Germline V lookup: CDR1 LGHDT, CDR2 YNNKEL (reference sequence). The CDR3 sequence is CASSLRSTGDEQFF. CDR3 bases: TGTGCCAGCAGCCTGCGGTCCACCGGCGATGAGCAGTTCTTC.

The chain carries TRBV6-6 and TRBJ1-2, with no clear D. The CDR3 has 11 residues. V dropped 5 bases and J dropped 8 bases, with 9 bases sitting between them. CDR1 MNHNY and CDR2 SVGAGI come from the germline V gene (reference sequence). The CDR3 nucleotides are TGTGCCAGCAGTCCAGCAGAGGGCTACACCTTC. It codes for CASSPAEGYTF.

This chain joins TRBV3-1 and TRBJ1-3; D uncertain. CDR3 size: 14 residues. Germline CDR1 is LGHDT and CDR2 is YNNKEL (reference sequence). V shed 4 bases and J shed 0 bases, with 7 bases lying between them. CDR3 sequence (DNA): TGTGCCAGCAGCCCGTCGAGCTCTGGAAACACCATATATTTT. It encodes CASSPSSSGNTIYF.

This chain joins TRBV9 and TRBJ2-3, with 7 bases matching TRBD1. This CDR3 spans 14 amino acids. Germline-derived CDR1 and CDR2 are SGDLS and YYNGEE. V lost 4 bases and J lost 3; bases outside the gene matches: 5. The CDR3 DNA is TGTGCCAGCAGCCCGGTGGGACAGACAGATACGCAGTATTTT. Its protein product is CASSPVGQTDTQYF.

The chain recombines TRBV15 with TRBJ1-2, with D perhaps matching TRBD1 (5 bases). The V gene lost 0 bases and the J gene lost 12 bases, with 11 bases spanning the gap. This CDR3 region has 12 residues. The germline V gene encodes CDR1 LNHNV and CDR2 YYDKDF (reference sequence). In DNA, the CDR3 is TGTGCCACCAGCAGAGATCAGGGATCGCACACCTTC. Its protein is CATSRDQGSHTF.

The gene calls are TRBV29-1 and TRBJ2-7; 10 nucleotides agree with TRBD1. Germline CDR1 reads SQVTM; CDR2 reads ANQGSEA. Germline trimming cut 1 base from V and 12 bases from J; bases unmatched to any gene: 6. The CDR3 contains 12 residues. The CDR3 reads CSVEVGQGDPYF. The CDR3 nucleotides are TGCAGCGTTGAAGTCGGACAGGGGGACCCGTACTTC.

This clonotype appeared a few times. The chain has TRBV27 and TRBJ2-7; D is undetermined. The CDR3 consists of 14 residues. The germline gives CDR1 MNHEY, CDR2 SMNVEV (reference sequence). Trimming removed 3 bases from V and 4 bases from J, with 13 bases in between. CDR3 in DNA: TGTGCCAGCAGTTTGACACCTCAAGGGTACGAGCAGTACTTC. Translated, it gives CASSLTPQGYEQYF.

CDR3 DNA sequence: TGTGCCTGGAGCCCTGACAGGGGGCGTGAATACTCACCCCTCCACTTT. Translated, it gives CAWSPDRGREYSPLHF. The genes are TRBV30 and TRBJ1-6, with TRBD1 identical over 10 bases. The CDR3 extends over 16 amino acids. Per the germline V gene, CDR1 is GTSNPN and CDR2 is SVGIG (reference sequence). V gave up 3 bases and J gave up 10 bases; unmatched junction bases: 12.

This chain connects TRBV15 to TRBJ1-5, with TRBD1 matching 11 bases. This CDR3 spans 16 amino acids. The junction had 1 base not matched to a gene; V was cut back by 1 base and J by 2 bases. Germline CDR1 is LNHNV and CDR2 is YYDKDF (reference sequence). CDR3 nucleotides: TGTGCCACCAGCAGAGGGACAGGGGGCCGCAATCAGCCCCAGCATTTT. Its translation is CATSRGTGGRNQPQHF.

The chain couples TRBV20-1 to TRBJ1-2; tentatively, D is TRBD1 (5 bases). V was shortened by 3 bases and J by 6 bases, with 14 bases between the two germline ends. CDR1 and CDR2 (germline): DFQATT, SNEGSKA (reference sequence). This CDR3 spans 13 amino acids. The CDR3 spells CSARAGPLDGYTF. The CDR3 DNA reads TGCAGTGCTAGGGCGGGACCCCTGGATGGCTACACCTTC.

The chain combines TRBV29-1 with TRBJ1-2; no firm D call. V was clipped by 5 bases and J by 4 bases, with 11 bases between them. Germline-derived CDR1 and CDR2 are SQVTM and ANQGSEA. The CDR3 is made up of 12 amino acids. The DNA for the CDR3 is TGCAGCGTTTCCGGCAGCTCCTATGGCTACACCTTC. As protein: CSVSGSSYGYTF.

The chain carries TRBV4-2 and TRBJ1-1; D uncertain. Germline loops: CDR1 LGHNA, CDR2 YNFKEQ. Trimming cost V 4 bases and J 4 bases, with 19 bases left between them. The CDR3 consists of 16 residues. In DNA form, the CDR3 reads TGTGCCAGCAGCCCTTTGTTAACTGGGCTCAGCACTGAAGCTTTCTTT. As protein: CASSPLLTGLSTEAFF.